Listed here are 29 T cell receptor beta chains from one sample, sequenced in a study of regulatory T cells in long-lasting Graves disease. Arm-PCR of CDR3 regions with iRepertoire HTBI primers generated TCR beta libraries. MiXCR, applied by TCRdb to the multiplex PCR reads, yields one record per CDR3 protein. Among hundreds of thousands of distinct CDR3 sequences listed, 15% to 20% were seen once. The time point: persistent/refractory GD, antithyroid drugs over 5 years with positive TRAb. Extracted RNA from PBMCs served as the source of the TCR library. The sample consisted of peripheral blood mononuclear cells (PBMCs), taken when the disease was refractory, from a patient treated with antithyroid drugs. The receptors here all came from a female donor with Graves disease.

This clonotype has at least ten counts. This rearrangement joins TRBV5-1 to TRBJ1-2; 10 bases are shared with TRBD1. V lost 2 bases to trimming and J lost 7 bases; unmatched junction nucleotides: 8. Germline CDR1 reads SGHRS; CDR2 reads YFSETQ. The CDR3 runs to 15 residues. The CDR3 spells CASSFTGQGTFGYTF. The CDR3 nucleotides read TGCGCCAGCAGCTTTACGGGACAGGGGACTTTTGGCTACACCTTC. The full variable domain, rest sourced from reference TRBV5-1 and TRBJ1-2, is KAGVTQTPRYLIKTRGQQVTLSCSPISGHRSVSWYQQTPGQGLQFLFEYFSETQRNKGNFPGRFSGRQFSNSRSEMNVSTLELGDSALYLCASSFTGQGTFGYTFGSGTRLTVV.

A few counts support this clonotype. The chain recombines TRBV27 with TRBJ1-1; tentative D call: TRBD1 (5 bases). The V gene's germline CDR1 is MNHEY and CDR2 SMNVEV (reference sequence). V shed 1 base and J shed 4 bases, with 10 bases lying between them. The CDR3 has 14 amino acids. The chain's CDR3 is CASSLLTGRTEAFF. The CDR3 DNA sequence: TGTGCCAGCAGTTTATTGACGGGGCGCACTGAAGCTTTCTTT.

The rearrangement links TRBV3-1 to TRBJ2-3; unclear D gene. V shed 2 bases and J shed 9 bases, with 12 bases lying between them. The germline CDR1 and CDR2 sequences are LGHDT and YNNKEL (reference sequence). This CDR3 is 13 amino acids long. The CDR3: CASSQSGYTTQYF. In DNA, the CDR3 is TGTGCCAGCAGCCAATCCGGGTACACAACGCAGTATTTT.

The chain is built from TRBV5-1 and TRBJ1-1, with 10 bases that match TRBD1. The CDR3 is 15 residues long. The V segment lost 2 bases and the J segment 6 bases; nucleotides outside the gene matches: 7. Germline V gene sequence: CDR1 SGHRS, CDR2 YFSETQ. CDR3 DNA sequence: TGCGCCAGCAGCTTCCGGGACAGGGGTTCGGCTGAAGCTTTCTTT. Translating it yields CASSFRDRGSAEAFF.

The chain employs TRBV14 and TRBJ2-3; D is unresolved. Trimming removed 1 base at V and 0 bases at J, with 11 bases between. CDR1 is SGHDN, CDR2 FVKESK, per germline. The CDR3 is made up of 16 amino acids. The CDR3 sequence: CASSQGGHPSTDTQYF. CDR3 sequence (DNA): TGTGCCAGCAGCCAAGGCGGCCACCCAAGCACAGATACGCAGTATTTT.

This clonotype was found a few times. V and J are TRBV5-1 and TRBJ1-2; D remains ambiguous. V lost 2 bases to trimming and J lost 3 bases, with 14 bases between them. The CDR3 extends over 15 amino acids. CDR1 SGHRS and CDR2 YFSETQ come from the germline V gene. CDR3 in DNA: TGCGCCAGCAGCTTTGGAGTAGGGTACGACTATGGCTACACCTTC. Translating it yields CASSFGVGYDYGYTF. Looking up the rest from reference TRBV5-1 and TRBJ1-2 gives the full variable domain: KAGVTQTPRYLIKTRGQQVTLSCSPISGHRSVSWYQQTPGQGLQFLFEYFSETQRNKGNFPGRFSGRQFSNSRSEMNVSTLELGDSALYLCASSFGVGYDYGYTFGSGTRLTVV.

V usage is TRBV11-2 and J usage is TRBJ2-3, with TRBD2 matching 7 bases. This CDR3 has 16 amino acids. Germline CDR1 is SGHAT and CDR2 is FQNNGV. Trimming at V came to 3 bases and at J to 2 bases, leaving 8 bases not matched to a gene. The CDR3 DNA is TGTGCCAGCAGCTTGAGCGGGAACCCATTCACAGATACGCAGTATTTT. Protein product: CASSLSGNPFTDTQYF.

This chain joins TRBV28 and TRBJ2-3; D possibly corresponds to TRBD1 (6 bases). This CDR3 comprises 12 residues. Germline CDR1 is MDHEN and CDR2 is SYDVKM. The V end was cut by 11 bases, the J end by 5 bases, with 14 bases between. CDR3 bases: TGTGCCTCACAGGGTTCAAGAGATACGCAGTATTTT. Amino acid sequence: CASQGSRDTQYF.

The V gene is TRBV5-4, the J gene TRBJ1-1; no definite D call. CDR1 and CDR2 (germline): SGHNT, YYREEE (reference sequence). Trimming shortened V by 2 bases and J by 1 base, and 9 bases separated the two germline ends. The CDR3 length is 14 residues. The CDR3 loop is CASSFMGGNTEAFF. CDR3 bases: TGTGCCAGCAGCTTCATGGGTGGGAACACTGAAGCTTTCTTT.

The chain combines TRBV24-1 with TRBJ2-7; 7 nucleotides line up with TRBD1. In germline, CDR1 is KGHDR, CDR2 SFDVKD. Germline trimming cut 4 bases from V and 3 bases from J; bases unmatched to any gene: 2. The CDR3 has 13 residues. CDR3 coding DNA: TGTGCCACCAGTGACTGGGACAGCTACGAGCAGTACTTC. Protein: CATSDWDSYEQYF.

The sample holds many counts of this clonotype. The rearrangement links TRBV6-2 or TRBV6-3 to TRBJ1-5, with TRBD1 identical over 7 bases. The CDR3 contains 15 residues. Unmatched junction bases numbered 6, after V lost 5 bases and J lost 2 bases. Germline CDR1 is MNHEY and CDR2 is SVGEGT. The CDR3 bases are TGTGCCAGCAGTCAGGGGGTGGAGGGCAATCAGCCCCAGCATTTT. Amino acids: CASSQGVEGNQPQHF.

The V call is TRBV19, the J call TRBJ2-1, with 9 nucleotides matching TRBD2. The V segment lost 3 bases and the J segment 9 bases; nucleotides outside the gene matches: 6. Germline V gene data show CDR1 as LNHDA and CDR2 as SQIVND (reference sequence). The length of the CDR3 is 14 residues. The CDR3: CASSIGTSPSEQFF. CDR3 DNA: TGTGCCAGTAGTATTGGGACTAGCCCCAGTGAGCAGTTCTTC.

V usage is TRBV20-1 and J usage is TRBJ1-6; 7 nucleotides agree with TRBD1. The CDR3 spans 13 residues. CDR1 and CDR2 from the germline V gene are DFQATT and SNEGSKA (reference sequence). V was clipped by 2 bases and J by 7 bases; unmatched bases: 2. The CDR3 is CSARTTGNSPLHF. CDR3 DNA: TGCAGTGCTAGAACGACAGGGAATTCACCCCTCCACTTT.

This chain connects TRBV7-8 to TRBJ2-7, with TRBD1 as a possible D gene (5 bases). The CDR3 sequence is 16 residues long. The germline gives CDR1 SGHVS, CDR2 FQNEAQ. V shed 2 bases and J shed 7 bases, with 21 bases lying between them. The CDR3 spells CASSLLLGHSTGEQYF. The DNA of the CDR3 is TGTGCCAGCAGCTTACTTTTGGGGCACAGCACCGGGGAGCAGTACTTC.

The sample holds many counts of this clonotype. This chain joins TRBV12-5 and TRBJ2-5; D is perhaps TRBD2 (5 bases). From germline, CDR1 is LGHNT and CDR2 FRNRAP. V dropped 7 bases and J dropped 7 bases, with 16 bases sitting between them. CDR3 length: 13 residues. The CDR3 DNA reads as TGTGCTAGTGCCGGAGTACTAGAGGGGACCCAGTACTTC. Translated, it gives CASAGVLEGTQYF.

CDR3 in amino acids: CASSSLGRGARNSPLHF. The CDR3 DNA follows: TGTGCCAGTAGTTCCCTGGGGAGGGGGGCGCGGAATTCACCCCTCCACTTT. V usage is TRBV19 and J usage is TRBJ1-6, with D possibly matching TRBD1 (6 bases). The CDR3 has 17 residues. Germline values: CDR1 LNHDA, CDR2 SQIVND (reference sequence). V lost 5 bases to trimming and J lost 7 bases, with 21 bases between them.

The chain carries TRBV2 and TRBJ2-7; TRBD2 matches 10 bases. The CDR3 is 14 residues long. J was trimmed by 5 bases and V by 6 bases; bases with no gene match: 7. CDR1 and CDR2 from the germline V gene are SNHLY and FYNNEI. The chain's CDR3 is CASRTPLAGNEQYF. In DNA form, the CDR3 reads TGTGCCAGCAGAACCCCACTAGCGGGAAACGAGCAGTACTTC.

The chain has TRBV6-2 or TRBV6-3 and TRBJ2-7, with 7 bases lining up with TRBD1. CDR3 size: 14 residues. The ends lost 0 bases at V and 5 bases at J; junction bases unmatched: 4. Germline V gene data show CDR1 as MNHEY and CDR2 as SVGEGT. For the CDR3, the DNA is TGTGCCAGCAGTTACTCGGCAGGGGGAAACGAGCAGTACTTC. This translates into CASSYSAGGNEQYF.

This clonotype was counted at least ten times. V usage is TRBV29-1 and J usage is TRBJ2-7; D remains ambiguous. V gave up 2 bases and J gave up 3 bases, with 14 bases separating them. The CDR3 is made up of 14 amino acids. CDR1 and CDR2 from the germline V gene are SQVTM and ANQGSEA. CDR3 protein: CSVEFPGSRYEQYF. The CDR3 region has the DNA TGCAGCGTTGAATTCCCCGGGTCGCGCTACGAGCAGTACTTC.

This clonotype was seen repeatedly, ten times or more. The J gene is TRBJ2-5, the V gene TRBV3-1; D unresolved. The CDR3 consists of 13 residues. CDR1 is LGHDT and CDR2 is YNNKEL in the germline V gene (reference sequence). The V and J ends lost 1 base and 2 bases respectively, with 5 bases between them. The CDR3 loop is CASSQGIQETQYF. CDR3 in DNA: TGTGCCAGCAGCCAAGGCATTCAAGAGACCCAGTACTTC.

This clonotype was counted at least ten times. This chain joins TRBV29-1 and TRBJ1-5; TRBD1 aligns across 9 bases. Germline CDR1 SQVTM, CDR2 ANQGSEA. V gave up 6 bases and J gave up 4 bases; unmatched junction bases: 7. The CDR3 length is 14 residues. CDR3 sequence reads: CSVVSGTGNQPQHF. CDR3 nucleotides: TGCAGCGTAGTCTCCGGGACAGGGAATCAGCCCCAGCATTTT.

This clonotype was recorded many times. V usage is TRBV5-1 and J usage is TRBJ1-6; a possible D gene is TRBD1 (6 bases). V lost 4 bases, J lost 3 bases, and 11 bases lay in between. Germline V gene lookup returns CDR1 SGHRS and CDR2 YFSETQ. CDR3 length equals 15 residues. CDR3 residues: CASSRQDSYNSPLHF. CDR3 in DNA: TGCGCCAGCAGCCGACAGGACAGCTATAATTCACCCCTCCACTTT.

This clonotype was seen many times. The CDR3 spells CASSPTRGNEKLFF. The CDR3 nucleotides read TGTGCCAGCAGCCCGACTAGGGGTAATGAAAAACTGTTTTTT. The V call is TRBV11-2, the J call TRBJ1-4; a weak D match, TRBD1 (5 bases). Germline V gene data show CDR1 as SGHAT and CDR2 as FQNNGV. The CDR3 is made up of 14 amino acids. V gave up 5 bases and J gave up 4 bases, with 11 bases separating them.

The chain carries TRBV7-9 and TRBJ2-3; 8 nucleotides line up with TRBD2. This CDR3 contains 15 residues. The V gene's germline CDR1 is SEHNR and CDR2 FQNEAQ (reference sequence). With V trimmed by 5 bases and J by 7 bases, 11 bases remained unmatched. CDR3 loop: CASSISGKLRHTQYF. CDR3 nucleotide sequence: TGTGCCAGCAGCATTAGCGGGAAGTTGAGACATACGCAGTATTTT.

This sequence joins TRBV28 and TRBJ2-1; the match to TRBD1 covers 10 bases. Germline CDR1 and CDR2: MDHEN and SYDVKM. J was trimmed by 4 bases and V by 3 bases; bases with no gene match: 3. This CDR3 has 15 residues. The CDR3, as DNA: TGTGCCAGCAGTTTTCCGGGACAGGGGTACAATGAGCAGTTCTTC. Translated, it gives CASSFPGQGYNEQFF.

Details on this clonotype: Being one base from a much bigger clone, this may be a read error. This chain links TRBV6-9 with TRBJ2-2, with 12 nucleotides matching TRBD2. Germline values: CDR1 MNHGY, CDR2 SVAAGI. The CDR3 spans 16 residues. The CDR3 region is CAGSYPLAGGTGELFF. The CDR3 bases are TGTGCCGGCAGTTACCCACTAGCGGGAGGCACCGGGGAGCTGTTTTTT.

This clonotype was recorded at least ten times. The chain uses TRBV28 and TRBJ1-6, with TRBD1 as a possible D gene (5 bases). CDR1 MDHEN and CDR2 SYDVKM come from the germline V gene. V was pared by 5 bases and J by 9 bases, with 20 bases between. The CDR3 consists of 16 residues. The CDR3 DNA sequence: TGTGCCAGCAGTGCCTCCTTTTCGGGGCTTGTTTCACCCCTCCACTTT. It codes for CASSASFSGLVSPLHF. Using reference TRBV28 and TRBJ1-6 for the parts outside the CDR3, the full variable domain is DVKVTQSSRYLVKRTGEKVFLECVQDMDHENMFWYRQDPGLGLRLIYFSYDVKMKEKGDIPEGYSVSREKKERFSLILESASTNQTSMYLCASSASFSGLVSPLHFGNGTRLTVT.

CDR3 DNA: TGCGCCAGCAGCCCGTCGGGACTAATTTACGAGCAGTACTTC. This translates into CASSPSGLIYEQYF. This chain uses TRBV5-1 with TRBJ2-7; 7 bases align to TRBD2. V lost 4 bases to trimming and J lost 4 bases; unmatched junction nucleotides: 8. Germline assignment: CDR1 SGHRS and CDR2 YFSETQ. The CDR3 extends over 14 amino acids.

A remark on this clonotype: One base away lies a much larger clone, so this may be a sequencing read error. This chain joins TRBV11-2 and TRBJ1-6; no definite D call. The CDR3 length is 14 residues. Germline V CDR1 and CDR2: SGHAT, FQNNGV. This chain's CDR3 is CTSSSGLYNSPLHF. In nucleotides, the CDR3 is TGTACCAGCAGCAGTGGACTTTATAATTCACCCCTCCACTTT.